The T cell receptor (beta chain) described here comes from a study of Graves' ophthalmopathy and Graves' hyperthyroidism. Between the trimmed V and J ends, which lost 0 bases and 4 bases, there was a span of 4 bases. The CDR3 has 11 amino acids. Germline values: CDR1 DFQATT, CDR2 SNEGSKA (reference sequence). The table lists this clonotype with many counts. RNA transcripts provided the template for amplifying TCR beta CDR3 regions. HTBI primers were employed in first-round RT-PCR, then a second-round multiplex PCR followed. TCRdb fed the multiplex PCR reads into MiXCR, producing one record per CDR3 protein. The sample lists a few hundred thousand distinct CDR3 sequences, 15% to 20% seen once, with roughly 2.3% in the top ten.

Material for sequencing was peripheral blood. The TCR sequence derives from an adult woman with stable Graves' hyperthyroidism. The chain has TRBV20-1 and TRBJ2-7; D is uncertain. The CDR3 nucleotides are TGCAGTGCTAGAGATTCGTACGAGCAGTACTTC. Encoded protein: CSARDSYEQYF.